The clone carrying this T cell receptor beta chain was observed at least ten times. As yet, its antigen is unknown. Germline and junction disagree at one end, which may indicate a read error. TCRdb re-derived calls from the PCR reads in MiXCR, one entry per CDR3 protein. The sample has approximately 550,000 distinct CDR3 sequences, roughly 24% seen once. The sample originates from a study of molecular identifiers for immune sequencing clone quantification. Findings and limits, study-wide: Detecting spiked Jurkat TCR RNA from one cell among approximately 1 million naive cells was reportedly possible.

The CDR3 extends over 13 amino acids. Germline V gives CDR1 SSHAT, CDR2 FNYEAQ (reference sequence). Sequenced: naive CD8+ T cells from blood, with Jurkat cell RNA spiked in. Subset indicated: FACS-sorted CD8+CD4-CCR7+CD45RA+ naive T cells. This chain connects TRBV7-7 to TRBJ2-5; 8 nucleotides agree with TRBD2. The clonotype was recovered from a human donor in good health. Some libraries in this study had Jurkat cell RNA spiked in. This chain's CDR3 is CASSLAGLETQYF. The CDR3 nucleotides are TGTGCTAGCAGCTTAGCGGGGCTCGAGACCCAGTACTTC.